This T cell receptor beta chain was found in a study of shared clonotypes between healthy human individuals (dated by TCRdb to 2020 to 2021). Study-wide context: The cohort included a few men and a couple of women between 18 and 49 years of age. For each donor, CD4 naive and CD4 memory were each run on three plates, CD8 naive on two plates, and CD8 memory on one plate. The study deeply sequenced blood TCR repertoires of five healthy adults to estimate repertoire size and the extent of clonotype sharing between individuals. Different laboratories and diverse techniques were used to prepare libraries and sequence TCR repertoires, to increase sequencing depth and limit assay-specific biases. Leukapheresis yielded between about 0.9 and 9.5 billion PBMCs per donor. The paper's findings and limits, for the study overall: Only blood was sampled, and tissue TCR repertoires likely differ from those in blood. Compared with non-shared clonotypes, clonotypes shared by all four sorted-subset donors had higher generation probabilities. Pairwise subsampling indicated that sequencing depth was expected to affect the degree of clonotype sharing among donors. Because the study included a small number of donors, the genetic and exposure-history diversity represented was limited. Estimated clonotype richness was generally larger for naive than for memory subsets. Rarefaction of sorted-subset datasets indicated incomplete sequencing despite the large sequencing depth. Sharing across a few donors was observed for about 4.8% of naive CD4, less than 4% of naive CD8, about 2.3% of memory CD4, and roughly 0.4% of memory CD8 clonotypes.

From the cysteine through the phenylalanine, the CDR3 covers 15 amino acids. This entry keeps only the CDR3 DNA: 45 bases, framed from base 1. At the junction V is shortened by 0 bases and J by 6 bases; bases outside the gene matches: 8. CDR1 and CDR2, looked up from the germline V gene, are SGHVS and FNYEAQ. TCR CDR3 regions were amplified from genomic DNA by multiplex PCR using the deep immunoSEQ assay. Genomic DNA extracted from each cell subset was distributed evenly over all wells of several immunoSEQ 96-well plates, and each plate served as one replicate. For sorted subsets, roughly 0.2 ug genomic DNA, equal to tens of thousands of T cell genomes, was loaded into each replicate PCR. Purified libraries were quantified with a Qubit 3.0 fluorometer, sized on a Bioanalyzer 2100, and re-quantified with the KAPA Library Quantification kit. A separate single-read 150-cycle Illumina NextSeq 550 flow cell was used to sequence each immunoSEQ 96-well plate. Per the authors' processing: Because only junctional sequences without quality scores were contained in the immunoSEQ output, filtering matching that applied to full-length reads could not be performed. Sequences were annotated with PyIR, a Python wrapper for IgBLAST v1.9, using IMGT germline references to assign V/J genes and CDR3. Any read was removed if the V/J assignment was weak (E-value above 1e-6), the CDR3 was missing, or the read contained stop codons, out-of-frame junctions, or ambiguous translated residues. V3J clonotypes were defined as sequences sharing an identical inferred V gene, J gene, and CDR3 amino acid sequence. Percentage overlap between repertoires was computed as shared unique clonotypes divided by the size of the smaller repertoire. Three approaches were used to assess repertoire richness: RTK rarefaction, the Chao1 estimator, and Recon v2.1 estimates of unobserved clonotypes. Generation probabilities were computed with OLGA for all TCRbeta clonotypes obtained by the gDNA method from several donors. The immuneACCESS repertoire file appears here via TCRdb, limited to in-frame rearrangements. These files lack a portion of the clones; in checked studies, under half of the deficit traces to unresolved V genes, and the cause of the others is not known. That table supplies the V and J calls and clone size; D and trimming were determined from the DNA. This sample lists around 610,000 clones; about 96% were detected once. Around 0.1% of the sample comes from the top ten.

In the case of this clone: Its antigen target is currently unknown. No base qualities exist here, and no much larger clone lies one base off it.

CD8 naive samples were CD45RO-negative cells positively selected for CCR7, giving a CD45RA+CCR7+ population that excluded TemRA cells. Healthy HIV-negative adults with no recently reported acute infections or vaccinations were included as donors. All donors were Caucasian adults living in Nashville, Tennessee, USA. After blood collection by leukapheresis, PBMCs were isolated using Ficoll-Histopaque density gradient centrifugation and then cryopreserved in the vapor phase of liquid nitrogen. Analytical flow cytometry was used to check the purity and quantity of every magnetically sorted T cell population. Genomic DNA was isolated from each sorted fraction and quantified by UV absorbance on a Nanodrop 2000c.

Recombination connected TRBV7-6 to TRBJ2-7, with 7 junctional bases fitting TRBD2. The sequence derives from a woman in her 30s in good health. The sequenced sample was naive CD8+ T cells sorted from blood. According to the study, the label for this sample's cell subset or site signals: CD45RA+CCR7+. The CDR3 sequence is CASSLAVGGSGEQYF. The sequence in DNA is TGTGCCAGCAGCTTAGCGGTGGGAGGGTCGGGCGAGCAGTACTTC.